What follows is one T cell receptor beta chain and its context. What it binds is unknown. The V gene end was trimmed by 7 bases and the J gene end by 4 bases; junction bases not matched to a gene: 1. CDR1 and CDR2 from the germline V gene are SQVTM and ANQGSEA. The CDR3 has 12 residues. Researchers divided each subset's genomic DNA evenly across several immunoSEQ plates. Original processing methods: ImmunoSEQ output lacked quality scores and full-length reads, limiting matched filtering. This table comes from immunoSEQ multiplex PCR, and its TCRdb copy is limited to in-frame clones, with some not included. V, J and clone size were drawn from that table, and D and trimming were deduced from the DNA. The table includes 2,500,000 or so clones, roughly nine tenths detected once. These data originate in a study of shared clonotypes between healthy human individuals. Overall study findings and caveats: It was the few donors that limited the genetic and exposure-history diversity represented. What naive subsets generally showed was a larger estimated richness than memory subsets showed.

Sequencing used naive CD4+ T cells sorted from blood. Documented subset: CD45RA+ positively selected. V gene TRBV29-1 combines with J gene TRBJ1-6; 7 positions match TRBD1. The receptor was derived from a man between 18 and 29 years old in good health. As DNA, the CDR3 is TGCAGCGCGGGACAGTATAATTCACCCCTCCACTTT. Translating gives CSAGQYNSPLHF. Full variable domain (missing parts from reference TRBV29-1 and TRBJ1-6): SAVISQKPSRDICQRGTSLTIQCQVDSQVTMMFWYRQQPGQSLTLIATANQGSEATYESGFVIDKFPISRPNLTFSTLTVSNMSPEDSSIYLCSAGQYNSPLHFGNGTRLTVT.